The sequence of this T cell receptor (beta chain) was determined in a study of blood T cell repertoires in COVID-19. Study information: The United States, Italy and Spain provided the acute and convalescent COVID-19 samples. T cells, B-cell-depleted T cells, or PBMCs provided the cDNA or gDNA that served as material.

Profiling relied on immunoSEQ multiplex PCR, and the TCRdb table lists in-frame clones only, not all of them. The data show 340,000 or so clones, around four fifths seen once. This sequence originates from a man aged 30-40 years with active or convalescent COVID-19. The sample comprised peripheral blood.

The CDR3 region is CASSQLAGSVGEQFF. The DNA for the CDR3 is TGTGCCAGCAGTCAACTAGCGGGGAGCGTAGGTGAGCAGTTCTTC. This chain uses TRBV6-1 with TRBJ2-1, with 10 bases aligning to TRBD2. The germline CDR1 and CDR2 sequences are MNHNS and SASEGT. V lost 5 bases, J lost 9 bases, and 10 bases stayed unmatched. The CDR3 runs to 15 residues.